The T cell receptor (beta chain) under discussion was sequenced for a study of early T cells in non-severe SARS-CoV-2 infection. Study as a whole: The authors sequenced bulk RNA from unsorted whole blood, leaving chains unpaired.

Unmatched junction bases numbered 6, after V lost 3 bases and J lost 0 bases. CDR1 and CDR2 from the germline V gene are SGHNT and YYREEE (reference sequence). This CDR3 is built from 18 residues. The study, taken as a whole, reports: Private and CD4 specificities were missed by VDJdb matching, which favored anti-spike CD8 responses.

This clonotype has a handful of counts. Its antigen is as yet unknown. Attached unique molecular identifiers marked individual cDNA molecules. TCRdb called the 5' RACE reads again in MiXCR, with one record for every CDR3 protein. There are 65,000 to 95,000 distinct CDR3 sequences in the sample; around 16% occur only once, and approximately 2.6% lies in the top ten. The source material was whole blood. The sequence came from an adult who was a healthcare worker with PCR-confirmed SARS-CoV-2 infection or an uninfected control (not recorded which). V and J are TRBV5-4 and TRBJ2-6, with 10 bases that match TRBD1. CDR3 nucleotide sequence: TGTGCCAGCAGCTCCCGGGACAGGGGCCGCTCTGGGGCCAACGTCCTGACTTTC. This sequence encodes CASSSRDRGRSGANVLTF.